This TCR beta chain was sequenced in a study of CD8+CD57+ T cells in acquired aplastic anemia. Losses at the gene ends were 5 bases for V and 7 bases for J; bases not matched to a gene: 8. The CDR3 is 15 residues long. The germline gives CDR1 LNHDA, CDR2 SQIVND (reference sequence). Overall study results and limits: Significant differences in CD8+ Simpson's diversity were not observed between patients and controls.

On this clonotype itself: Its target is unknown.

All sequencing subjects had displayed CD8+CD57+ cell expansion on flow cytometry. Profiling that covered TCR beta VDJ and CDR3 relied on genomic DNA as its template. MiXCR, applied by TCRdb to the reads, yields one record per CDR3 protein. The sample has about 40,000 distinct CDR3 sequences, roughly two thirds seen once. This receptor was taken from a human donor with aplastic anemia. The chain has TRBV19 and TRBJ2-1, with 10 bases lining up with TRBD2. Sequenced material: sorted CD4+, CD8+, or CD8+CD57+ T cells (not recorded which) from PBMCs. As DNA, the CDR3 is TGTGCCAGTAGTGTAAGTCTAGCGGGAGTTAATGAGCAGTTCTTC. Protein: CASSVSLAGVNEQFF.